This T cell receptor (beta chain) stems from a study of T cells expressing NK-cell markers. Study in general: Seven HCMV-seropositive donors and one seronegative donor made up the eight sequenced donors.

As for this clonotype: What it binds is unknown.

Study-wide points: The CD3+CD56-NKG2C+ fraction of a handful of donors was likewise dominated by these clonotypes.

The CDR3 covers 15 residues. CDR1 and CDR2 from the germline V gene are LGHDT and YNNKEL (reference sequence). After re-calling the 5' RACE reads, TCRdb lists one entry per CDR3 protein, DNA absent. Its table records 130,000 to 150,000 distinct CDR3 sequences. This chain links TRBV3-1 with TRBJ2-1; with no DNA, the TCRdb D assignment of TRBD2 cannot be verified. The specimen was blood T cells: a sorted CD56 or NKG2C T cell subset, CD4+ or CD8+ T cells, or bulk PBMC T cells (not recorded which). The clonotype comes from a man between 18 and 29 years old in good health. CDR3 amino acids: CASSRPGGRGDEQFF.